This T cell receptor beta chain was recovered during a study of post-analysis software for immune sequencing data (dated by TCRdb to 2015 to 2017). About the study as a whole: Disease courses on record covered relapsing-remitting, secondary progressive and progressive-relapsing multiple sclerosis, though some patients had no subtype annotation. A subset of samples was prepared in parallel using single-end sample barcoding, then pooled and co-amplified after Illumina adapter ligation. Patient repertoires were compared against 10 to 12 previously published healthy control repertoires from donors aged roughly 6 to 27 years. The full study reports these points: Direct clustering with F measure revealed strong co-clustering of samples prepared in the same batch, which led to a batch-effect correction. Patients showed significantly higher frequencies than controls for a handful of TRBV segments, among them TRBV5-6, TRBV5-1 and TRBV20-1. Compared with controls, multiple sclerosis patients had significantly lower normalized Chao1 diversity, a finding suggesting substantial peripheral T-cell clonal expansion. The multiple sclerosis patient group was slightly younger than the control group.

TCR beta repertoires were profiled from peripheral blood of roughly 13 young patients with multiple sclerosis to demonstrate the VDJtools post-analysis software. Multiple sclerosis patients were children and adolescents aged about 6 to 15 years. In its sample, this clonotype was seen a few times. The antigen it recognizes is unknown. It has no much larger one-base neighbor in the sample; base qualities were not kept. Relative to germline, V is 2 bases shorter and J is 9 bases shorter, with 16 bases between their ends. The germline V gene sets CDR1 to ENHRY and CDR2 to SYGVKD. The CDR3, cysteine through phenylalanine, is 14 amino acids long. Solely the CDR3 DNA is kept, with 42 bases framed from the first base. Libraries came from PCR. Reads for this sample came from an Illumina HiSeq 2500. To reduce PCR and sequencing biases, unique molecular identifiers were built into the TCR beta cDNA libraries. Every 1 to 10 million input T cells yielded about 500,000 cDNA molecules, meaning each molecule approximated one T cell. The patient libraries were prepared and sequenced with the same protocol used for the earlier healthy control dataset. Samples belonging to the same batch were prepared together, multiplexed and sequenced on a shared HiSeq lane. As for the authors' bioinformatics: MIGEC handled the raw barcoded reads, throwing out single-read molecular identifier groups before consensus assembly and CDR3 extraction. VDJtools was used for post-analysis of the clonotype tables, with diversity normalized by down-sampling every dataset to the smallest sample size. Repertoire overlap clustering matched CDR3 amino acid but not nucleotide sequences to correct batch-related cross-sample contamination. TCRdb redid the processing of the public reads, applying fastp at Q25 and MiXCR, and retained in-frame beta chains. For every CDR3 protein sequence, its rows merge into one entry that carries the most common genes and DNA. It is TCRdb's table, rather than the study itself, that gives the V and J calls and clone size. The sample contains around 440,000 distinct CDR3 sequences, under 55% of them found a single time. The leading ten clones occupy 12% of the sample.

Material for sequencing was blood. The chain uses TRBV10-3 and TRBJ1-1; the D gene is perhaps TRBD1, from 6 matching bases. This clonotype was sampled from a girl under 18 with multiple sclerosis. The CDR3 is CAISEAAGAVKAFF. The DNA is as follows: TGTGCCATCAGTGAGGCAGCAGGGGCAGTAAAAGCTTTCTTT.